This T cell receptor beta chain was retrieved from a study of OX40 agonist ivuxolimab in advanced cancers. Study overall: Head and neck, renal cell, melanoma or hepatocellular carcinoma were the cancers that dose-escalation patients had. Three patients responded partially, comprising one with hepatocellular carcinoma and two with cutaneous melanoma.

Sequenced by immunoSEQ multiplex PCR; TCRdb stores in-frame clones only, minus some. The sample carries about 78,000 clones, roughly nine tenths recorded once. As concerns this clone: The antigen is unknown.

Overall study findings and caveats: Both blood CD4+ and CD8+ T cells showed clonal growth by week 6 at 0.1 to 3.0 mg/kg.

The TCR comes from an adult with an advanced solid tumor such as melanoma, head and neck, liver or kidney cancer. Source: CD4+ or CD8+ T cells sorted from blood, taken in a trial of the OX40 agonist ivuxolimab.

CDR3 sequence (DNA): TGTGCCAGCAGCGCCCTGAGGGACACGCAGTATTTT. Translation gives CASSALRDTQYF. The V and J genes are TRBV7-2 and TRBJ2-3; D tentatively fits TRBD1 or TRBD2 (5 bases each). The germline CDR1 and CDR2 sequences are SGHTA and FQGNSA. Trimming shortened V by 5 bases and J by 9 bases, and 12 bases separated the two germline ends. This CDR3 region has 12 residues.